The T cell receptor (beta chain) described here comes from a study of blood T cells in healthy people across ages. For this clonotype: The antigen is unknown.

The study, taken as a whole, reports: Long-lived donors had more naive CD4+ cells and higher diversity than aged donors.

The germline V gene has CDR1 SGHTA and CDR2 FQGNSA. The junction had 5 bases not matched to a gene; V was cut back by 1 base and J by 4 bases. CDR3 length: 16 amino acids. Then a second PCR, running about 6 to 11 cycles, was carried out with a sample-barcoded 5' primer and a J-beta primer mix. Each cDNA was tagged by a template-switch adaptor containing 12 random nucleotides. TCRdb called the 5' RACE reads again in MiXCR, with one record for every CDR3 protein. Of about a million distinct CDR3 sequences in the sample, around two fifths are singletons; the top ten hold about an eighth. The rearrangement links TRBV7-2 to TRBJ2-1, with TRBD2 matching 9 bases. The specimen sequenced was blood. The receptor was derived from a man aged 18-30 years in good health. CDR3 nucleotide sequence: TGTGCCAGCAGCTTAGTAAGCGGGGGGACTTACAATGAGCAGTTCTTC. This codes for CASSLVSGGTYNEQFF.